This T cell receptor beta chain was profiled in a study of STAT5B mutations in CD4+ large granular lymphocyte leukemia. Study-wide context: The CDR3 'QG' motif was associated with a particular HLA allele among healthy donors.

A word on this clone: Its antigen is as yet unknown.

Germline lookup yields CDR1 MGHRA and CDR2 YSYEKL. The CDR3 spans 15 residues. V was trimmed by 0 bases and J by 5 bases, leaving 10 bases between them. Study-wide points: The CD4+ versus CD8+ T-LGLL clonality difference may reflect limited sample size. Patient CD4-sorted repertoires looked more clonal than healthy CD4+ repertoires, even without putative leukemic clones.

The assay was run at survey level. Assay: immunoSEQ multiplex PCR; the TCRdb copy retains only in-frame clones and omits some. The data hold 30,000 or so clones, with roughly 80% observed a single time. The clonotype originates from a human donor in good health. This chain connects TRBV4-1 to TRBJ2-2, with a weak D call TRBD1 (6 bases). The sample taken for sequencing was CD4+ T cells from blood buffy coats. CDR3 in amino acids: CASSQENRVTGELFF. The CDR3 DNA reads TGCGCCAGCAGCCAAGAAAACAGGGTAACCGGGGAGCTGTTTTTT.